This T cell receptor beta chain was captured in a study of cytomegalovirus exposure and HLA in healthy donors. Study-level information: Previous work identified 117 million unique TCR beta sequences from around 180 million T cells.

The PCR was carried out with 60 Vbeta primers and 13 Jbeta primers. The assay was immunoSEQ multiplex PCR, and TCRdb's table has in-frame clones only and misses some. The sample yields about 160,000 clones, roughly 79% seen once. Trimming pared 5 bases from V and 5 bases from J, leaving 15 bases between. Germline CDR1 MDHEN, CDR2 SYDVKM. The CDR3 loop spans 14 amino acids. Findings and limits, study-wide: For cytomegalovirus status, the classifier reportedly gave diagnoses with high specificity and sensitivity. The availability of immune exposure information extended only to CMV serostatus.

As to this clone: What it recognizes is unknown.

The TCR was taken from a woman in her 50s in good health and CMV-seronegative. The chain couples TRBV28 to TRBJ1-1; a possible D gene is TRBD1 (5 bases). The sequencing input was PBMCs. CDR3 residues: CASSLPGVETEAFF. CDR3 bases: TGTGCCAGCAGTCTGCCGGGGGTTGAGACTGAAGCTTTCTTT.